This passage covers 23 T cell receptor beta chains from one sample sequenced in a study of T cells in Graves' hyperthyroidism and ophthalmopathy. RNA transcripts yielded amplified TCR beta CDR3 regions. In the first-round RT-PCR of the TCR CDR3, the HTBI primer set was used. TCRdb reprocessed the multiplex PCR reads with MiXCR, giving one entry per CDR3 protein. The table shows approximately 640,000 distinct CDR3 sequences, with roughly a sixth occurring only once. Sequencing was carried out using blood. Source of these receptors: a man aged 50 to 60 with Graves' hyperthyroidism.

This clonotype has a handful of counts. This rearrangement joins TRBV29-1 to TRBJ2-1; 11 positions agree with TRBD2. V shed 1 base, J shed 10 bases, and the junction held 3 bases outside the gene matches. This CDR3 has 13 residues. Germline CDR1 reads SQVTM; CDR2 reads ANQGSEA. The CDR3 sequence: CSVEGLAGREQFF. CDR3 coding DNA: TGCAGCGTTGAAGGACTAGCGGGAAGGGAGCAGTTCTTC.

Worth noting for this clonotype: One junction end does not reproduce the germline sequence, and a read error may be involved. V gene TRBV15 combines with J gene TRBJ2-7; tentative D call: TRBD2 (6 bases). Germline V gene sequence: CDR1 LNHNV, CDR2 YYDKDF (reference sequence). The CDR3 totals 15 residues. The CDR3 coding sequence is TGTGCCACCAGCAGAGTACCGGACTACACCTACGGGCAGTACTTC. Its translation: CATSRVPDYTYGQYF.

Comments on this clonotype: This clone may be a read error of a much larger clone one base away. The final CDR3 position lacks the conserved phenylalanine or tryptophan, pointing to a likely read error. The CDR3 spells CASSDGSAGIYEQYL. CDR3 DNA sequence: TGTGCCAGCAGCGACGGGTCAGCGGGGATTTACGAGCAGTACCTC. The chain uses TRBV6-2 or TRBV6-3 and TRBJ2-7; 7 bases align to TRBD2. The germline V gene has CDR1 MNHEY and CDR2 SVGEGT. The junction had 12 bases not matched to a gene; V was cut back by 6 bases and J by 4 bases. The CDR3 is 15 residues long.

This chain uses TRBV28 with TRBJ1-2; 7 positions match TRBD1. The CDR3 has 13 residues. After removal of 2 bases from V and 6 bases from J, the junction contained 3 bases not matched to a gene. Germline V gene lookup returns CDR1 MDHEN and CDR2 SYDVKM. CDR3 nucleotides: TGTGCCAGCAGTTTACCGGACAGGCATGGCTACACCTTC. Translated: CASSLPDRHGYTF.

This clonotype was seen many times. V gene TRBV11-2 combines with J gene TRBJ2-7; a possible D gene is TRBD1 (6 bases). The CDR3 covers 14 residues. Trimming stripped 5 bases from V and 6 bases from J, with 17 bases between. Germline V gives CDR1 SGHAT, CDR2 FQNNGV. CDR3 in DNA: TGTGCCAGCAGCAACACAGGGTTTTTGGGCGAGCAGTACTTC. Translation gives CASSNTGFLGEQYF.

In this sample, this clonotype turned up many times. The chain recombines TRBV27 with TRBJ1-1, with TRBD1 matching over 10 bases. J gave up 5 bases and V 5 bases, and 5 bases lay outside the gene matches. CDR1 and CDR2 (germline): MNHEY, SMNVEV (reference sequence). The CDR3 extends over 14 amino acids. In DNA, the CDR3 is TGTGCCAGCAGTCACGACAGGGGGCTGACTGAAGCTTTCTTT. This gives the protein CASSHDRGLTEAFF.

This clonotype has just a few counts. The rearrangement links TRBV19 to TRBJ1-5; TRBD1 aligns across 10 bases. CDR1 is LNHDA, CDR2 SQIVND, per germline (reference sequence). The J segment lost 0 bases and the V segment lost 4 bases, leaving 6 bases of the junction unmatched. CDR3 size: 17 residues. The CDR3 is CASSRDRGQTSNQPQHF. The CDR3 DNA is TGTGCCAGTAGTAGGGACAGGGGACAAACTAGCAATCAGCCCCAGCATTTT.

Only a few counts were recorded for this clonotype. The chain recombines TRBV2 with TRBJ1-2, with 7 positions matching TRBD1. After removal of 8 bases from V and 5 bases from J, the junction contained 8 bases not matched to a gene. In germline, CDR1 is SNHLY, CDR2 FYNNEI. The CDR3 length is 13 residues. The CDR3 here is CASVKTGWYGYTF. CDR3 nucleotides: TGTGCCAGCGTAAAGACAGGGTGGTATGGCTACACCTTC.

This clonotype was found a few times. The chain employs TRBV4-2 and TRBJ1-2, with unresolved D. Per the germline V gene, CDR1 is LGHNA and CDR2 is YNFKEQ. Trimming pared 0 bases from V and 0 bases from J, leaving 11 bases between. The CDR3 spans 16 residues. CDR3 nucleotide sequence: TGTGCCAGCAGCCAAGATGAGAGGGTAGCTAACTATGGCTACACCTTC. This codes for CASSQDERVANYGYTF.

Regarding this clonotype: Given a much more abundant clone one base away, this may be a read error. This chain links TRBV12-3 or TRBV12-4 with TRBJ2-3; a weak D match, TRBD2 (6 bases). This CDR3 comprises 15 residues. With 3 bases removed from V and 2 bases from J, the gap between germline ends came to 12 bases. The CDR3 loop is CASSFSRRATDTQYF. The DNA of the CDR3 is TGTGCCAGCAGTTTTAGCAGGAGGGCCACAGATACGCAGTATTTT.

The chain uses TRBV20-1 and TRBJ2-7; 10 bases are a match to TRBD2. The CDR3 loop spans 13 amino acids. The V gene's germline CDR1 is DFQATT and CDR2 SNEGSKA (reference sequence). V dropped 6 bases and J dropped 5; count of bases not matched to a gene: 7. The CDR3 is CSAPPGLAHEQYF. CDR3 sequence (DNA): TGCAGTGCACCGCCGGGACTAGCGCACGAGCAGTACTTC.

This clonotype was counted ten times or more. The chain's CDR3 is CSAGKRSRITDTQYF. The CDR3 bases are TGCAGTGCGGGAAAGCGGTCAAGGATCACAGATACGCAGTATTTT. The chain employs TRBV20-1 and TRBJ2-3; a weak D match, TRBD2 (5 bases). The length of the CDR3 is 15 residues. Germline CDR1 and CDR2: DFQATT and SNEGSKA (reference sequence). Trimming left V 6 bases short and J 2 bases short, with 18 bases between.

V and J are TRBV11-2 and TRBJ2-5; unclear D gene. Trimming removed 5 bases from V and 3 bases from J, with 13 bases in between. This CDR3 region has 14 residues. Germline CDR1 reads SGHAT; CDR2 reads FQNNGV. CDR3 loop: CASSIFYGEETQYF. CDR3 sequence (DNA): TGTGCCAGCAGCATCTTTTATGGGGAAGAGACCCAGTACTTC.

This clonotype was observed a handful of times. This chain uses TRBV28 with TRBJ2-1, with a possible D match to TRBD1 (6 bases). Germline loops: CDR1 MDHEN, CDR2 SYDVKM. The CDR3 covers 16 residues. V was clipped by 4 bases and J by 0 bases, with 13 bases between them. CDR3 residues: CASSWGQISSYNEQFF. The CDR3 coding sequence is TGTGCCAGCAGTTGGGGGCAGATTAGCTCCTACAATGAGCAGTTCTTC.

In its sample, this clonotype was seen many times. The rearrangement links TRBV7-8 to TRBJ2-1, with D uncertain. Germline V gives CDR1 SGHVS, CDR2 FQNEAQ. Trimming removed 5 bases from V and 7 bases from J, with 9 bases in between. This CDR3 has 12 residues. This CDR3 reads CASSPRRNEQFF. CDR3 nucleotide sequence: TGTGCCAGCAGCCCCCGGCGGAATGAGCAGTTCTTC.

This clonotype was found many times. The CDR3 DNA sequence: TGTGCCAGCAGTTACGATTCCGGGAACTATGGCTACACCTTC. Translating it yields CASSYDSGNYGYTF. The chain has TRBV6-5 and TRBJ1-2, with D hard to call. The CDR3 loop spans 14 amino acids. Germline CDR1 and CDR2: MNHEY and SVGAGI. The V end lost 2 bases, the J end lost 2 bases, and 9 bases lay between the germline ends.

Only a few counts were recorded for this clonotype. The chain joins TRBV5-1 to TRBJ2-7; D is perhaps TRBD1 (5 bases). From germline, CDR1 is SGHRS and CDR2 YFSETQ. The CDR3 consists of 18 residues. Trimming took 0 bases from V and 0 from J, leaving 19 bases between them. The chain's CDR3 is CASSLALGHRETSYEQYF. In DNA form, the CDR3 reads TGCGCCAGCAGCTTGGCCCTAGGACACCGCGAAACCTCCTACGAGCAGTACTTC.

The V call is TRBV7-8, the J call TRBJ2-7, with D possibly TRBD2 on 5 matching bases. V was clipped by 5 bases and J by 0 bases, with 17 bases between them. This CDR3 comprises 16 residues. Germline V CDR1 and CDR2: SGHVS, FQNEAQ. CDR3 DNA: TGTGCCAGCAGCGAAGCAACCCTCCGGGACTCCTACGAGCAGTACTTC. Its translation is CASSEATLRDSYEQYF.

This chain uses TRBV2 with TRBJ2-1; the match to TRBD2 covers 9 bases. V shed 4 bases, J shed 0 bases, and the junction held 7 bases outside the gene matches. Per the germline V gene, CDR1 is SNHLY and CDR2 is FYNNEI. The CDR3 is 17 amino acids. CDR3 coding DNA: TGTGCCAGCAGTGGGGCTAGCGGGGTAGTCTCCTACAATGAGCAGTTCTTC. It specifies CASSGASGVVSYNEQFF.

This clonotype was counted between two and nine times. The J gene is TRBJ2-7, the V gene TRBV3-1; 12 nucleotides line up with TRBD2. The CDR3 runs to 18 residues. Germline values: CDR1 LGHDT, CDR2 YNNKEL (reference sequence). V gave up 1 base and J gave up 1 base; unmatched junction bases: 8. CDR3 residues: CASSQAGTSGPPSYEQYF. CDR3 nucleotides: TGTGCCAGCAGCCAAGCCGGGACTAGCGGGCCTCCATCCTACGAGCAGTACTTC.

This clonotype appeared once. The chain joins TRBV11-3 to TRBJ1-2; D is unresolved. V lost 1 base to trimming and J lost 5 bases, with 14 bases between them. Germline V gene sequence: CDR1 SGHNT, CDR2 YENEEA. The CDR3 is 15 amino acids. The CDR3 DNA is TGTGCCAGCAGCTTAGGGGTCAGCACACTTTATGGCTACACCTTC. It specifies CASSLGVSTLYGYTF.

J is TRBJ2-5 and V is TRBV7-6; tentative D call: TRBD2 (6 bases). This CDR3 comprises 17 residues. The V gene lost 0 bases and the J gene lost 5 bases, with 19 bases spanning the gap. Germline CDR1 reads SGHVS; CDR2 reads FNYEAQ. The CDR3 nucleotides read TGTGCCAGCAGCTTAGCGCGCAACGGGGGTCGGGCGGAGACCCAGTACTTC. This encodes CASSLARNGGRAETQYF. Full variable domain (remainder filled in from reference TRBV7-6 and TRBJ2-5): GAGVSQSPRYKVTKRGQDVALRCDPISGHVSLYWYRQALGQGPEFLTYFNYEAQQDKSGLPNDRFSAERPEGSISTLTIQRTEQRDSAMYRCASSLARNGGRAETQYFGPGTRLLVL.

This clonotype has more than one count but fewer than ten. This sequence joins TRBV24-1 and TRBJ2-5, with D perhaps TRBD1 (6 bases). The germline V gene has CDR1 KGHDR and CDR2 SFDVKD. CDR3 length: 12 residues. With 6 bases removed from V and 5 bases from J, the gap between germline ends came to 9 bases. CDR3 loop: CATSPGEETQYF. DNA for the CDR3: TGTGCCACCAGTCCAGGGGAGGAGACCCAGTACTTC.